This TCR beta chain was sequenced in a study of blood T cell repertoires in COVID-19. Study overall: Both acute and convalescent COVID-19 samples were obtained from the United States, Italy and Spain. Nucleic acid was either cDNA or gDNA, and it came from T cells, B-cell-depleted T cells, or PBMCs.

How the authors handled the data: Amplification of reference gene primers was used by the study to estimate nucleated cell counts. The repertoire was sequenced with immunoSEQ multiplex PCR; TCRdb's copy has only in-frame clones and lacks some. That table is the source of V, J and clone size, and D and trimming were worked out from the DNA. The top ten clones hold under 3% of a sample with just under 350,000 clones, around 80% of them seen once. Germline V gives CDR1 LNHDA, CDR2 SQIVND (reference sequence). CDR3 size: 14 residues. V was clipped by 3 bases and J by 0 bases, with 8 bases between them. The source is a man aged 25 to 40 with active or convalescent COVID-19. Specimen: peripheral blood. The chain couples TRBV19 to TRBJ1-1; a weak D match, TRBD1 (6 bases). CDR3 loop: CASSIGQMNTEAFF. CDR3 in DNA: TGTGCCAGTAGTATCGGACAGATGAACACTGAAGCTTTCTTT.